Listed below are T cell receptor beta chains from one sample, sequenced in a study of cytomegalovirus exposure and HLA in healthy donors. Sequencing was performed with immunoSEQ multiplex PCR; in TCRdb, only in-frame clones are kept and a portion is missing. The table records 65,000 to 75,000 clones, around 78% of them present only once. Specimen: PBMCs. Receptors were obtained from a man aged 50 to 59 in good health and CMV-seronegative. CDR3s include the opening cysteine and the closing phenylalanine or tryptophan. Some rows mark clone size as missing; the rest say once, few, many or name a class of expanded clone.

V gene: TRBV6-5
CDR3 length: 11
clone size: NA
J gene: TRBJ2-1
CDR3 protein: CATTNLNEQFF

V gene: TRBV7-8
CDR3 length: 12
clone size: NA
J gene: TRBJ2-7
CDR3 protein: CASSEQGYEQYF

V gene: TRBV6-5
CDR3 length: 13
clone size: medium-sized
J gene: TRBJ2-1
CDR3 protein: CASSRQTENEQFF

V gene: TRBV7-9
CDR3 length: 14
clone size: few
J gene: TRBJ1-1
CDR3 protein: CASSYSGENTEAFF

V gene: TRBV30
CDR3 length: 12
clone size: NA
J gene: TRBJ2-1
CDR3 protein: CAWTLSYNEQFF

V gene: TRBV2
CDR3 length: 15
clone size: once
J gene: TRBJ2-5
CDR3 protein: CASSAETSRQETQYF

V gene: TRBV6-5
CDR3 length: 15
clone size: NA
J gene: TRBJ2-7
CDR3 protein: CASSYKGAFPYEQYF

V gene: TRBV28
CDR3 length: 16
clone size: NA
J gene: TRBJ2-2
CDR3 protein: CASSYKTSGGTGELFF

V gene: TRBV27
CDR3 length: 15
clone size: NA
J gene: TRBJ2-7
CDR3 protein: CASSLLSGGAGEQYF

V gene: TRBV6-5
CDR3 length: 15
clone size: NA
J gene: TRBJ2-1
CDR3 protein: CASRLTSGSFDEQFF

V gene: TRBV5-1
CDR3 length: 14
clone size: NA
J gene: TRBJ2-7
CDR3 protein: CASSLTSGGYEQYF

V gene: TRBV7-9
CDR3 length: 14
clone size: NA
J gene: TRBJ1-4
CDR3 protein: CASSSGQGNEKLFF

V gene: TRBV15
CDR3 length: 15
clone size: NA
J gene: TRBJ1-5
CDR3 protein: CATSSSTGAASGQHF

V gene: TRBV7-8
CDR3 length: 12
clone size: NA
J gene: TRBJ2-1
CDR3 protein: CASSPSGLGQFF

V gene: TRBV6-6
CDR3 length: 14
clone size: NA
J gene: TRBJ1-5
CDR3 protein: CASSVKSSNQPQHF

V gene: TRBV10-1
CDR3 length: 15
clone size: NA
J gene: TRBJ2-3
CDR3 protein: CASSMVADNTDTQYF

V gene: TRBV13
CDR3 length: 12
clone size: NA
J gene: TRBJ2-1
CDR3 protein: CASNSRRGEQFF

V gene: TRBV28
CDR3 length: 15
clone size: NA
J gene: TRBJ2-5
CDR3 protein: CASRQKGAFLETQYF

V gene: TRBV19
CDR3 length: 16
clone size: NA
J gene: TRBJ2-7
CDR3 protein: CASKTTTGTGMYEQYF

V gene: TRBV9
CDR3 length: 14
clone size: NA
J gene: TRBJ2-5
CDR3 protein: CASSALAKGETQYF

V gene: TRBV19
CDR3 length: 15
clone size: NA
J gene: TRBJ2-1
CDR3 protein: CASSTTGTEGNEQFF

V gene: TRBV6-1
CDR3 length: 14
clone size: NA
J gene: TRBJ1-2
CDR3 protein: CASSDRDRLTGYTF

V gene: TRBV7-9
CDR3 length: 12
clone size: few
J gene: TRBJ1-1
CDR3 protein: CASSLDGTEAFF

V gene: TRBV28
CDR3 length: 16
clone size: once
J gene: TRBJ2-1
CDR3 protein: CASSAGTSGTYNEQFF

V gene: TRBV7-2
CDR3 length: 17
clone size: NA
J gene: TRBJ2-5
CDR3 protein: CASSLGESSGPQETQYF

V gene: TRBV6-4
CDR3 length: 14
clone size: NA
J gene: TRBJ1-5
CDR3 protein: CASSAQISNQPQHF

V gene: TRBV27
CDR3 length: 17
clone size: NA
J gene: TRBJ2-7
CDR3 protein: CASSFLDRTIGGYEQYF

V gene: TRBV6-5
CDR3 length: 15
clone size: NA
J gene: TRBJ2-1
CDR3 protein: CASSVGTSSYNEQFF

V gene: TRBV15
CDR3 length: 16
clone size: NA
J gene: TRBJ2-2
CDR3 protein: CATSRAGTANTGELFF

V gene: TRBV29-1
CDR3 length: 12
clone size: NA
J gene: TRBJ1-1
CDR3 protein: CSADRTNTEAFF

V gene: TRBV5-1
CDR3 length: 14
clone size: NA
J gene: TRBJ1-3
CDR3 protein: CASSLWAGGNTIYF

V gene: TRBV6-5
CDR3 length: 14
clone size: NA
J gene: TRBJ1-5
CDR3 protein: CASRVHGQDQPQHF

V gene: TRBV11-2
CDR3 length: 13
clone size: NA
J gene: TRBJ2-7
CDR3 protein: CASSDLEPYEQYF

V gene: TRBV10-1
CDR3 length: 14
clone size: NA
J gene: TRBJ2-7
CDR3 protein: CASSDGGPSGEQYF

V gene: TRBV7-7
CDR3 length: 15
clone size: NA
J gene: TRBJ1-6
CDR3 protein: CASSLGQGVDSPLHF

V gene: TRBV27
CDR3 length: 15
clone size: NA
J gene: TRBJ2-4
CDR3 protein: CASSSLGGGKNIQYF

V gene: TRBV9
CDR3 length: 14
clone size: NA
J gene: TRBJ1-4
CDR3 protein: CASTRGLLPEKLFF

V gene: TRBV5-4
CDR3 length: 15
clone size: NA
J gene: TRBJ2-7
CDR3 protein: CASSRRVGGIYEQYF

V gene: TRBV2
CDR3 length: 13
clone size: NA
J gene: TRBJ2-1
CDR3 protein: CASSEYRSYEQFF

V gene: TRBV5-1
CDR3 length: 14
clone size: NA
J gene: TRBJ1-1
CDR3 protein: CASSRPSGNTEAFF

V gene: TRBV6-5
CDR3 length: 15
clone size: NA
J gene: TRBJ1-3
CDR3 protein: CASSTSDRGGNTIYF

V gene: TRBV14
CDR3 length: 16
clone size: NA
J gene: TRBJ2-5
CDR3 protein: CASSQSAGRVLMDQYF

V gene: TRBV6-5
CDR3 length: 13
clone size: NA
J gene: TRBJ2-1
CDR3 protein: CASRYSSYNEQFF

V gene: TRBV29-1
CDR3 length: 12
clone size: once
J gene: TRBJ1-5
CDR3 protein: CSVGGIDQPQHF

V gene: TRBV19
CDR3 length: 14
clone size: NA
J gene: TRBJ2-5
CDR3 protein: CASSLRGGRETQYF

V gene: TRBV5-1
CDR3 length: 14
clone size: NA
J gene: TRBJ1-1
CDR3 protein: CASSHGTTNTEAFF